The T cell receptor beta chain described here comes from a study of T cell repertoires in cytomegalovirus infection. Study-wide findings and caveats: CMV-specific HLA-C-restricted TCR beta clonotypes dominated the ex vivo response.

TCRdb called the reads again in MiXCR, with one record for every CDR3 protein. The table includes just under 500,000 distinct CDR3 sequences, about 33% detected once. CDR3 size: 14 residues. J was trimmed by 3 bases and V by 5 bases; bases with no gene match: 6. A word on this clonotype: Its antigen is unknown.

The clonotype was recovered from a human donor in good health (CMV status not recorded). Some clones in this sample may be carry-over from other donors' samples. The specimen comprised cultured PBMCs, sampled from culture after CMV antigen stimulation. The chain is built from TRBV12-3 or TRBV12-4 and TRBJ1-1; TRBD1 matches 7 bases. The CDR3 loop reads CASSPRDRYTEAFF. CDR3 bases: TGTGCCAGCAGTCCAAGGGACAGATACACTGAAGCTTTCTTT.